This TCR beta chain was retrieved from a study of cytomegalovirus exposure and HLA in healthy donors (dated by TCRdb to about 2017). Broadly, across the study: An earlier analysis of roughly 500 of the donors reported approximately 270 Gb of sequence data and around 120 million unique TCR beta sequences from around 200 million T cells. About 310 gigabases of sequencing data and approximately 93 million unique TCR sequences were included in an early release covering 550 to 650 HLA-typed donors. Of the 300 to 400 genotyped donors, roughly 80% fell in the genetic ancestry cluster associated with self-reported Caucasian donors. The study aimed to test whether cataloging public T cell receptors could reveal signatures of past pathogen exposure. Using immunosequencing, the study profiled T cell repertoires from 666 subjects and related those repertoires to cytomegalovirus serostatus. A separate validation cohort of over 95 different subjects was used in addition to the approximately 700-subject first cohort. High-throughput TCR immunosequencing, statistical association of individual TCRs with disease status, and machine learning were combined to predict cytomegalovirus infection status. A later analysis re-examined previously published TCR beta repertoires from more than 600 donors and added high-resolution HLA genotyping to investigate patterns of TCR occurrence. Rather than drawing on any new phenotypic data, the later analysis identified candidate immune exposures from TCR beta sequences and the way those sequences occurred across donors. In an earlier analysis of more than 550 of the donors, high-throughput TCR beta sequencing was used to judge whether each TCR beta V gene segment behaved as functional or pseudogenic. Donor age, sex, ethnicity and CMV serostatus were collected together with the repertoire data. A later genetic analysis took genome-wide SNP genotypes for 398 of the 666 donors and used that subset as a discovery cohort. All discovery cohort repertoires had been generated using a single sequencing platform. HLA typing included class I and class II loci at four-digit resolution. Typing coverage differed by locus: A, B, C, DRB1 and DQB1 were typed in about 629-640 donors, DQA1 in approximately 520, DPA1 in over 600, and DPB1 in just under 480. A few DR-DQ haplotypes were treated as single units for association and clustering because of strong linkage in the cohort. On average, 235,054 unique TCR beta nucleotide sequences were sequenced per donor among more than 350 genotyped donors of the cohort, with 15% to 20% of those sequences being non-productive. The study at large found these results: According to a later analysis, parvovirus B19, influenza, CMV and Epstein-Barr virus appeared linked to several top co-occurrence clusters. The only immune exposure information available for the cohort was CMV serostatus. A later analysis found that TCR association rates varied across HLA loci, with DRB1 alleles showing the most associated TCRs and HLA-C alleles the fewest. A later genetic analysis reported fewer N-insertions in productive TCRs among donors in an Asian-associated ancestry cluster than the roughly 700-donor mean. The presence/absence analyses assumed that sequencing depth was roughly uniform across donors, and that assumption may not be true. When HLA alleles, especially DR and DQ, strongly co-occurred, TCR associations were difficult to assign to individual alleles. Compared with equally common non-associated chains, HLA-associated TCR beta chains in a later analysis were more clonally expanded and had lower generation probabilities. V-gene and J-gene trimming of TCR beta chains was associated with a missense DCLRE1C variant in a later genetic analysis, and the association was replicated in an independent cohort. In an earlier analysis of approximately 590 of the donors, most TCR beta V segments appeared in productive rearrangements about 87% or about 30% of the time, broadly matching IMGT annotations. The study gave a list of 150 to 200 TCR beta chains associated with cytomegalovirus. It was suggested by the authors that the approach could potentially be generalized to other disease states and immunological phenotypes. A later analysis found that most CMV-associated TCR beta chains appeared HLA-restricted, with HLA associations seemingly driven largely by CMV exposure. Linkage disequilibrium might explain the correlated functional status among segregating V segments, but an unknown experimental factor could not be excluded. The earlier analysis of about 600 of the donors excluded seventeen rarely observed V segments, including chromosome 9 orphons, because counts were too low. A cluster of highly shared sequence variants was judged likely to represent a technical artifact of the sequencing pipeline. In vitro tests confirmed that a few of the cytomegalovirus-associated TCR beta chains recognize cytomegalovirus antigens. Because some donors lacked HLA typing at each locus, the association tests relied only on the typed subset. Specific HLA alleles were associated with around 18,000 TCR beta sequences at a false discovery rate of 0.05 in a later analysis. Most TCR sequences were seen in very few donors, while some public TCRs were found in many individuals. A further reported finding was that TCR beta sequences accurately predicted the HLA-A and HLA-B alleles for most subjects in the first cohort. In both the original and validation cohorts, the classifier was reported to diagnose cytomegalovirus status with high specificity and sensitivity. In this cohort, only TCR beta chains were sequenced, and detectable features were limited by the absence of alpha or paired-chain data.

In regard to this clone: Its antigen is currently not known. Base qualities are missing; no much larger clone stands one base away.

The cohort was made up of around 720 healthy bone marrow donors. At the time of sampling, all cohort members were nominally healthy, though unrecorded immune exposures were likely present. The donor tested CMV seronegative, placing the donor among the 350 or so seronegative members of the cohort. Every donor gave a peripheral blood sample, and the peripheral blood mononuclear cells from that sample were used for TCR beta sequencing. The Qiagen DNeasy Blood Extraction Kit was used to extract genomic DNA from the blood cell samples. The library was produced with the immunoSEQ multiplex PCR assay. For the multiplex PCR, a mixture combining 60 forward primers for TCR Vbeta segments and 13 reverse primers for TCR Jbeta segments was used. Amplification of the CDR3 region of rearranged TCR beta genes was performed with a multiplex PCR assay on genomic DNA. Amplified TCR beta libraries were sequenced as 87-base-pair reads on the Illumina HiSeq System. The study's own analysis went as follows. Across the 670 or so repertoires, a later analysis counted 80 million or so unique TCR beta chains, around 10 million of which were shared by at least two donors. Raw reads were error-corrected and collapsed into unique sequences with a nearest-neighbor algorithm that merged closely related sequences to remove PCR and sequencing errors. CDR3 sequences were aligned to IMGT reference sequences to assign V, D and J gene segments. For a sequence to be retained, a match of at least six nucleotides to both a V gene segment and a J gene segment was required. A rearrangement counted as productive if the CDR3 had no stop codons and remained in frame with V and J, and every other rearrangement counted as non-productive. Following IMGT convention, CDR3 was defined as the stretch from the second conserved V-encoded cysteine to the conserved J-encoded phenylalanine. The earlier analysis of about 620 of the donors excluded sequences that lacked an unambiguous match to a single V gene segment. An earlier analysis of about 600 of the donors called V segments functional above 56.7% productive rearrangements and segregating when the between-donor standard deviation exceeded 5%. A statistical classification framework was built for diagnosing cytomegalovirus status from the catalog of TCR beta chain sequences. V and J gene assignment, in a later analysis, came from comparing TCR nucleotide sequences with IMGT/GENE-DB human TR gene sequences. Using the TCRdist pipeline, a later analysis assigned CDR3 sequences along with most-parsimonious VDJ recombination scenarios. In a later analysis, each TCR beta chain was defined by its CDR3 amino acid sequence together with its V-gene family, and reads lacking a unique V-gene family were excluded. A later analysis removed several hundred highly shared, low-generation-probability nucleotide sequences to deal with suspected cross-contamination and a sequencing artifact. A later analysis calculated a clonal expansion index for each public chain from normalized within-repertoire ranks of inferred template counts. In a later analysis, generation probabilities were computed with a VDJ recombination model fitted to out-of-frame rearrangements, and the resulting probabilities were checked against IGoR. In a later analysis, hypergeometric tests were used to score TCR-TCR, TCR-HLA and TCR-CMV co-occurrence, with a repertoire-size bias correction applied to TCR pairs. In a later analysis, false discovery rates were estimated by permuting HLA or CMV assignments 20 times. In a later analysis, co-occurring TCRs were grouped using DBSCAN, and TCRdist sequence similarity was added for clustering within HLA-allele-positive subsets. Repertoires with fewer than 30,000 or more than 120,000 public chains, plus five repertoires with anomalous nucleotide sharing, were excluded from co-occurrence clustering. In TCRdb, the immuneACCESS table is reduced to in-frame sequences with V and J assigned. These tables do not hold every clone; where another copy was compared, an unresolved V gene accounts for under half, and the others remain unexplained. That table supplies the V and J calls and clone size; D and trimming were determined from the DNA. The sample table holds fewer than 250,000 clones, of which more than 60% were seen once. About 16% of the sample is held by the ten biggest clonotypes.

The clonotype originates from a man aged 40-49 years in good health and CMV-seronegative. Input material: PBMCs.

The DNA sequence follows: TGTGCCACCAGCAGAGGATACCAGGCCACCGGGGAGCTGTTTTTT. This is translated as CATSRGYQATGELFF. This chain is built from TRBV15 and TRBJ2-2; the D gene cannot be named for sure. CDR1 and CDR2 are drawn from the germline V gene (reference sequence): LNHNV, YYDKDF. The CDR3 covers 15 residues, taking in both the cysteine and the phenylalanine. Left in the record is the CDR3 DNA by itself, 45 bases read in frame from the first base. V and J are truncated by 1 base and 4 bases respectively, leaving an intervening sequence of 10 bases. The CDR3, completed at both ends by the reference TRBV15 and TRBJ2-2 genes, gives the full variable domain DAMVIQNPRYQVTQFGKPVTLSCSQTLNHNVMYWYQQKSSQAPKLLFHYYDKDFNNEADTPDNFQSRRPNTSFCFLDIRSPGLGDTAMYLCATSRGYQATGELFFGEGSRLTVL.